The 7 T cell receptor beta chains below come from one sample, sequenced in a study of response to subunit inactivated influenza vaccine. Via MiXCR, TCRdb re-called the RT-PCR reads, giving one row per CDR3 protein. The data hold over 400,000 distinct CDR3 sequences, with 13% observed a single time. Sequenced here: PBMCs from blood, sampled roughly 47 days after vaccination. Receptors originate from a man in his fifties or sixties who received an inactivated influenza vaccine.

This clonotype was counted a few times. The rearrangement uses TRBV20-1 and TRBJ2-7; tentatively, D is TRBD1 (6 bases). CDR3 length: 14 amino acids. V was pared by 2 bases and J by 2 bases, with 13 bases between. Germline V lookup: CDR1 DFQATT, CDR2 SNEGSKA (reference sequence). CDR3 in amino acids: CSARSRQETYEQYF. For the CDR3, the DNA is TGCAGTGCTAGATCCAGACAGGAGACCTACGAGCAGTACTTC.

V is TRBV12-3 or TRBV12-4 and J is TRBJ1-1, with 9 positions matching TRBD1. The CDR3 contains 14 residues. The trim removed 6 bases at V and 6 bases at J, leaving 8 bases unmatched. The CDR3: CASRGTGSRAEAFF. Written as DNA, the CDR3 is TGTGCCAGCAGGGGGACAGGGTCGAGGGCTGAAGCTTTCTTT.

This clonotype has only a few counts. The rearrangement uses TRBV5-1 and TRBJ2-1, with 10 bases lining up with TRBD1. CDR3 length: 15 amino acids. Germline V gene sequence: CDR1 SGHRS, CDR2 YFSETQ. With V trimmed by 4 bases and J by 2 bases, 3 bases remained unmatched. Here the CDR3 reads CASSKDRGTYNEQFF. The CDR3 region has the DNA TGCGCCAGCAGCAAGGACAGGGGGACCTACAATGAGCAGTTCTTC.

V usage is TRBV2 and J usage is TRBJ2-1, with D possibly being TRBD1 (5 bases). The CDR3 runs 18 residues. The V and J ends lost 3 bases and 4 bases respectively, with 22 bases between them. Per the germline V gene, CDR1 is SNHLY and CDR2 is FYNNEI. The CDR3 sequence: CASSDSSRQGVSYNEQFF. The CDR3 DNA follows: TGTGCCAGCAGTGACTCGTCCCGGCAGGGCGTCTCGTACAATGAGCAGTTCTTC.

The chain uses TRBV28 and TRBJ1-5, with 8 bases fitting TRBD1. Germline loops: CDR1 MDHEN, CDR2 SYDVKM. With 7 bases clipped from V and 4 bases from J, the junction kept 9 bases outside the gene matches. This CDR3 is 15 amino acids long. The CDR3 DNA reads TGTGCCAGCACCACTATCGGACAGGGAAATCAGCCCCAGCATTTT. This gives the protein CASTTIGQGNQPQHF.

The CDR3 sequence: CASSYSRWGNSPLHF. CDR3 DNA sequence: TGTGCCAGCAGTTACTCGAGATGGGGAAATTCACCCCTCCACTTT. The chain links TRBV6-5 to TRBJ1-6; the D is unclear. The CDR3 is made up of 15 amino acids. Germline lookup yields CDR1 MNHEY and CDR2 SVGAGI. Trimming stripped 0 bases from V and 7 bases from J, with 10 bases between.

This clonotype was detected only a few times. This chain joins TRBV10-2 and TRBJ1-1; TRBD1 matches at 7 bases. J was trimmed by 6 bases and V by 9 bases; bases with no gene match: 7. The V gene's germline CDR1 is WSHSY and CDR2 SAAADI. The CDR3 is made up of 12 amino acids. The CDR3 DNA sequence: TGCGCCAGTACAGGGGTAGGAGCTGAAGCTTTCTTT. As protein: CASTGVGAEAFF.